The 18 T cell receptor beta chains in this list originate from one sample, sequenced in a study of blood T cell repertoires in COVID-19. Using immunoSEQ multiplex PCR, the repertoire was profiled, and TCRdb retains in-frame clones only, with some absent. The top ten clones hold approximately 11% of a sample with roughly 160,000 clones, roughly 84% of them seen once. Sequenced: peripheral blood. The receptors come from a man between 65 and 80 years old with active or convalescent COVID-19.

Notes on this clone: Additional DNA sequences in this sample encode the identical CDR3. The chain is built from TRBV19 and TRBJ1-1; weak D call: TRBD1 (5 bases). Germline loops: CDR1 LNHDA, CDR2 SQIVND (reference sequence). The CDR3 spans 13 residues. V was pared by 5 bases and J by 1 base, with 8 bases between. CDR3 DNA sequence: TGTGCCAGTAGTCCTCAGGGGAACACTGAAGCTTTCTTT. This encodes CASSPQGNTEAFF.

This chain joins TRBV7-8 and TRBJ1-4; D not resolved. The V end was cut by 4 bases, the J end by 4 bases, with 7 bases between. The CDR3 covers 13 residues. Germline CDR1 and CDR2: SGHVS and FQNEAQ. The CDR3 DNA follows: TGTGCCAGCAGCTCCGCGCGTAATGAAAAACTGTTTTTT. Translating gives CASSSARNEKLFF.

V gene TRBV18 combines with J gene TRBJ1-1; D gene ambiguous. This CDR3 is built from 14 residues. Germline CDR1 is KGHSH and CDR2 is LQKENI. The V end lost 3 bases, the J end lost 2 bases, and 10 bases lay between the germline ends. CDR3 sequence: CASSPGSSNTEAFF. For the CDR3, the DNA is TGTGCCAGCTCACCCGGGAGCAGTAACACTGAAGCTTTCTTT.

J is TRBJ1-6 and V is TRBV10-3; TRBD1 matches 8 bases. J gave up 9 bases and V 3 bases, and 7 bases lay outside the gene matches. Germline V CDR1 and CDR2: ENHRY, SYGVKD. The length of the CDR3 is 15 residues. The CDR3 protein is CAISDQQGVVSPLHF. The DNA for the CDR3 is TGTGCCATCAGTGACCAACAGGGGGTGGTTTCACCCCTCCACTTT.

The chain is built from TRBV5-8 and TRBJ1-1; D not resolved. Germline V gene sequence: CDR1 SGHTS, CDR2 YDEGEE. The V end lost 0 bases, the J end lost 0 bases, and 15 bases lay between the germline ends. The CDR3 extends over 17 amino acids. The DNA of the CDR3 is TGTGCCAGCAGCTTGGGGGCCGGGAGGGCCCTGAACACTGAAGCTTTCTTT. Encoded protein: CASSLGAGRALNTEAFF.

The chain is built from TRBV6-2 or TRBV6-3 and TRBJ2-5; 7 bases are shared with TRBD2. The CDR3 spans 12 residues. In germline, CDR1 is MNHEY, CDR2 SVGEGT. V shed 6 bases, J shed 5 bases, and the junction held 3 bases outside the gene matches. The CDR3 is CASSREEETQYF. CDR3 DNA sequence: TGTGCCAGCAGCCGGGAGGAGGAGACCCAGTACTTC.

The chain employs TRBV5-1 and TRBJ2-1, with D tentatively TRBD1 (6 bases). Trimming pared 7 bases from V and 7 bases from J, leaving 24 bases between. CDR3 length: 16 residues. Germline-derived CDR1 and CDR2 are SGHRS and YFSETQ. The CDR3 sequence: CASSSPGHRKVNEQFF. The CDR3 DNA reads TGCGCCAGCTCGAGTCCGGGACACAGGAAGGTAAATGAGCAGTTCTTC.

CDR3 amino acids: CASSAQGYGDTEAFF. The CDR3 DNA is TGCGCCAGCAGCGCACAGGGGTACGGGGACACTGAAGCTTTCTTT. The chain links TRBV5-1 to TRBJ1-1; TRBD1 aligns across 7 bases. The CDR3 extends over 15 amino acids. The germline V gene encodes CDR1 SGHRS and CDR2 YFSETQ. J was trimmed by 3 bases and V by 4 bases; bases with no gene match: 9.

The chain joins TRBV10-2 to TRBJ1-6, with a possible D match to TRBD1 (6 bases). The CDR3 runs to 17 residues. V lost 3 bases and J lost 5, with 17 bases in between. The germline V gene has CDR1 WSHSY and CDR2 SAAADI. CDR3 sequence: CASSDKRRQGNNSPLHF. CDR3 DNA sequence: TGCGCCAGCAGTGATAAGCGTAGGCAGGGGAATAATTCACCCCTCCACTTT.

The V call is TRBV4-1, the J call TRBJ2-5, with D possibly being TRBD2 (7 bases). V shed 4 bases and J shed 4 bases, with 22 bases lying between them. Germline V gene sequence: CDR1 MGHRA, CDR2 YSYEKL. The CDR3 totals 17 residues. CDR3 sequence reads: CASSRWGGAAAAETQYF. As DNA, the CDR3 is TGCGCCAGCAGCCGCTGGGGGGGGGCGGCAGCGGCAGAGACCCAGTACTTC.

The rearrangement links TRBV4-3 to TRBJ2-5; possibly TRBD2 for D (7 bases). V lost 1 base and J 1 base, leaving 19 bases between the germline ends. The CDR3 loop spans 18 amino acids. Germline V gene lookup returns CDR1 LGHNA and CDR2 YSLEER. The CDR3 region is CASSQVSGTRGPQETQYF. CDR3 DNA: TGCGCCAGCAGCCAAGTGAGCGGGACCAGGGGCCCCCAAGAGACCCAGTACTTC.

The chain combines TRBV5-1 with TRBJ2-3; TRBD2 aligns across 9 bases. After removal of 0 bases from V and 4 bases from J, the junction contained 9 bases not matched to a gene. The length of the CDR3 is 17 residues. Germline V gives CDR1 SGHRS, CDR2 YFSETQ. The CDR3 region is CASSLAYGGGASDTQYF. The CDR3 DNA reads TGCGCCAGCAGCTTGGCGTATGGCGGGGGGGCCTCAGATACGCAGTATTTT.

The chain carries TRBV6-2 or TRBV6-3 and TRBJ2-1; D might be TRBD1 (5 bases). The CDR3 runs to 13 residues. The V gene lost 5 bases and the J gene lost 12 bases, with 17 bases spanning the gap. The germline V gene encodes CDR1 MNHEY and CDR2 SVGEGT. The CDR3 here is CASSQSSGSWQFF. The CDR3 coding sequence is TGTGCCAGCAGTCAGTCCTCAGGGTCGTGGCAGTTCTTC.

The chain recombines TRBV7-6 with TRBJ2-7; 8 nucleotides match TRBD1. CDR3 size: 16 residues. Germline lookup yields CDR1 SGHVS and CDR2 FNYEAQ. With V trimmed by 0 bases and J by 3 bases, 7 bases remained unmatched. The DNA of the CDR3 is TGTGCCAGCAGCTTAGCGGCAGGGGGCGAGTTCTACGAGCAGTACTTC. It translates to CASSLAAGGEFYEQYF.

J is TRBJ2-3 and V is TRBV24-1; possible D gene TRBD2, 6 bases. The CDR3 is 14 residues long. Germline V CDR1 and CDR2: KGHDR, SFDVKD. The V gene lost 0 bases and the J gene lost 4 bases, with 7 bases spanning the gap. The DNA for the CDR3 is TGTGCCACCAGTGATTTGACTAGCCCAGATACGCAGTATTTT. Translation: CATSDLTSPDTQYF.

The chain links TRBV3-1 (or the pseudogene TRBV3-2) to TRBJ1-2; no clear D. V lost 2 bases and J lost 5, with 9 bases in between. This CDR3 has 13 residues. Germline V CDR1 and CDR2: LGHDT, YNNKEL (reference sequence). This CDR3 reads CASSQLREYGYTF. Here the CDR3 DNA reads TGTGCCAGCAGCCAACTACGGGAGTATGGCTACACCTTC.

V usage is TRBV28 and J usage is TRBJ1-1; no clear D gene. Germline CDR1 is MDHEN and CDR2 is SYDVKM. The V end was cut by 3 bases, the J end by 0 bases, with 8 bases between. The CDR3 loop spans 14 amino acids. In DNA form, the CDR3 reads TGTGCCAGCAGTTTTGGAGGGATGAACACTGAAGCTTTCTTT. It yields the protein CASSFGGMNTEAFF.

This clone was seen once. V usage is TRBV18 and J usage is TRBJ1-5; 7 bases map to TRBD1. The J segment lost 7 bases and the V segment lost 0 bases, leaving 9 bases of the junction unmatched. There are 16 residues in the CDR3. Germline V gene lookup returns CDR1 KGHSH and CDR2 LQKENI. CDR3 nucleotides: TGTGCCAGCTCACCACCGAGACAGGGTGGCGGCCAGCCCCAGCATTTT. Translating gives CASSPPRQGGGQPQHF.